This passage covers 15 T cell receptor beta chains from one sample sequenced in a study of blood T cell repertoires in COVID-19. Assay: immunoSEQ multiplex PCR; the TCRdb copy retains only in-frame clones and omits some. The sample includes over 100,000 clones, around 87% seen only once; the top ten take around 15%. The specimen was peripheral blood. The source of these receptors is a man between 45 and 60 years old with acute or convalescent COVID-19.

The V and J genes are TRBV14 and TRBJ2-4; D possibly corresponds to TRBD2 (6 bases). The ends were cut back, 2 bases at V and 6 bases at J, with 17 bases in the middle. The CDR3 has 16 residues. Germline V CDR1 and CDR2: SGHDN, FVKESK. The CDR3 region is CASSQSGTPKGNIQYF. The CDR3 nucleotides read TGTGCCAGCAGCCAATCCGGGACTCCTAAGGGAAACATTCAGTACTTC. The full variable domain, completed using reference TRBV14 and TRBJ2-4, is EAGVTQFPSHSVIEKGQTVTLRCDPISGHDNLYWYRRVMGKEIKFLLHFVKESKQDESGMPNNRFLAERTGGTYSTLKVQPAELEDSGVYFCASSQSGTPKGNIQYFGAGTRLSVL.

This rearrangement joins TRBV5-1 to TRBJ2-1, with TRBD2 identical over 8 bases. The CDR3 runs to 15 residues. Germline-derived CDR1 and CDR2 are SGHRS and YFSETQ. Unmatched junction bases numbered 10, after V lost 5 bases and J lost 6 bases. CDR3 DNA: TGCGCCAGCAGTACAAGCGGGAGCGACTTCAATGAGCAGTTCTTC. Encoded protein: CASSTSGSDFNEQFF.

This chain uses TRBV19 with TRBJ2-1, with D perhaps TRBD2 (7 bases). Germline V gives CDR1 LNHDA, CDR2 SQIVND (reference sequence). This CDR3 region has 14 residues. V lost 7 bases, J lost 6 bases, and 16 bases lay in between. The CDR3 nucleotides are TGTGCCAGTACCCTAGGGGGGGGAGCCAATGAGCAGTTCTTC. Protein product: CASTLGGGANEQFF.

This clone was seen a handful of times. The genes are TRBV2 and TRBJ2-1; tentative D call: TRBD1 (6 bases). Trimming pared 8 bases from V and 9 bases from J, leaving 11 bases between. This CDR3 comprises 11 residues. From germline, CDR1 is SNHLY and CDR2 FYNNEI. This CDR3 reads CASGQDSEQFF. CDR3 bases: TGTGCCAGCGGGCAGGACAGTGAGCAGTTCTTC.

CDR3 protein: CSVELGEDGYTF. CDR3 nucleotide sequence: TGCAGCGTTGAATTGGGGGAGGATGGCTACACCTTC. The chain couples TRBV29-1 to TRBJ1-2; perhaps TRBD1 as D (5 bases). Trimming stripped 2 bases from V and 6 bases from J, with 10 bases between. The CDR3 has 12 amino acids. CDR1 SQVTM and CDR2 ANQGSEA come from the germline V gene.

The rearrangement links TRBV15 to TRBJ1-2, with D possibly matching TRBD1 (6 bases). Germline-derived CDR1 and CDR2 are LNHNV and YYDKDF (reference sequence). Trimming pared 3 bases from V and 4 bases from J, leaving 12 bases between. The CDR3 length is 14 residues. The CDR3 region is CATSSNTGSYGYTF. In DNA, the CDR3 is TGTGCCACCAGCAGCAATACAGGGTCCTATGGCTACACCTTC.

CDR3 in DNA: TGTGCCACCAGTGCTCAGGGGGGCGGGAGGGAGACCCAGTACTTC. Protein sequence: CATSAQGGGRETQYF. The rearrangement joins TRBV24-1 to TRBJ2-5, with a possible D match to TRBD2 (8 bases). V lost 5 bases to trimming and J lost 5 bases, with 17 bases between them. The CDR3 is made up of 15 amino acids. Germline assignment: CDR1 KGHDR and CDR2 SFDVKD.

The J gene is TRBJ1-1, the V gene TRBV2, with TRBD1 matching over 7 bases. Germline loops: CDR1 SNHLY, CDR2 FYNNEI. The CDR3 consists of 15 residues. J gave up 1 base and V 5 bases, and 7 bases lay outside the gene matches. CDR3 nucleotides: TGTGCCAGCAGTTTGACAGGGAAGAAGAACACTGAAGCTTTCTTT. As protein: CASSLTGKKNTEAFF.

The gene calls are TRBV11-2 and TRBJ2-1; the match to TRBD2 covers 11 bases. The germline CDR1 and CDR2 sequences are SGHAT and FQNNGV. The length of the CDR3 is 16 residues. Trimming took 4 bases from V and 5 from J; bases not matched to a gene: 7. The CDR3 DNA is TGTGCCAGCAGCTCGCCGACTAGCGGGATAGACAATGAGCAGTTCTTC. Its translation is CASSSPTSGIDNEQFF.

This chain joins TRBV24-1 and TRBJ2-3; 14 nucleotides match TRBD2. The V segment lost 4 bases and the J segment 5 bases; nucleotides outside the gene matches: 16. CDR3 length equals 20 residues. The germline gives CDR1 KGHDR, CDR2 SFDVKD. The CDR3 loop reads CATSDPRGAGLAGGEDTQYF. CDR3 nucleotide sequence: TGTGCCACCAGTGACCCAAGGGGTGCTGGACTAGCGGGAGGAGAAGATACGCAGTATTTT.

The gene calls are TRBV28 and TRBJ2-7; TRBD1 might be the D (7 bases). Germline V gives CDR1 MDHEN, CDR2 SYDVKM. The CDR3 has 17 residues. V was pared by 4 bases and J by 3 bases, with 22 bases between. CDR3 loop: CASSSWTGGELNYEQYF. The CDR3 DNA reads as TGTGCCAGCAGTTCTTGGACAGGCGGGGAATTAAACTACGAGCAGTACTTC.

V and J are TRBV21-1 and TRBJ2-7; TRBD1 reflects the table's D call only, with no check against the DNA. TRBV21-1 is recorded as a pseudogene. This CDR3 spans 17 amino acids. The CDR3 protein is CASSFPEGWGRASEQYF. Written as DNA, the CDR3 is TGTGCCAGCAGCTTCCCTGAGGGGTGGGGGCGCGCCTCCGAGCAGTACTTC.

The chain is built from TRBV18 and TRBJ2-7; 10 nucleotides agree with TRBD2. CDR1 is KGHSH, CDR2 LQKENI, per germline. V was pared by 2 bases and J by 6 bases, with 4 bases of the junction left unmatched. The CDR3 contains 14 residues. CDR3 residues: CASSPTSGNIEQYF. The CDR3 region has the DNA TGTGCCAGCTCACCAACTAGCGGGAACATCGAGCAGTACTTC.

The J gene is TRBJ1-1, the V gene TRBV6-5, with D perhaps matching TRBD1 (5 bases). Germline V gene data show CDR1 as MNHEY and CDR2 as SVGAGI. V lost 7 bases and J 4 bases, leaving 10 bases between the germline ends. The CDR3 is made up of 12 amino acids. The CDR3: CASNQGSTEAFF. The CDR3 bases are TGTGCCAGCAATCAGGGATCCACTGAAGCTTTCTTT.

CDR3 nucleotide sequence: TGTGCCAGCAGTTTTAGGGGGAGACAAGAGACCCAGTACTTC. Its translation: CASSFRGRQETQYF. The rearrangement uses TRBV28 and TRBJ2-5, with D maybe TRBD1 (6 bases). The CDR3 loop spans 14 amino acids. CDR1 and CDR2 from the germline V gene are MDHEN and SYDVKM. The V gene lost 3 bases and the J gene lost 2 bases, with 10 bases spanning the gap.